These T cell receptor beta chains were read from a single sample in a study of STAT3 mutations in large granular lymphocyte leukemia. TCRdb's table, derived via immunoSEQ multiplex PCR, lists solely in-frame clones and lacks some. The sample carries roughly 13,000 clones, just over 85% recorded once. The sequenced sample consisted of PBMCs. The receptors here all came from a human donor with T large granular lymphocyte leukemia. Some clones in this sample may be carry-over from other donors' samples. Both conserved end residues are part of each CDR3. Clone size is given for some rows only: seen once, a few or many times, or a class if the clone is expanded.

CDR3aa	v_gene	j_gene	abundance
CASSRRQGRTSGHPEGPDTQYF	TRBV18	TRBJ2-3	once
CASSPGDRYSYEQYF	TRBV2	TRBJ2-7	NA
CATSRVRKAYSGNTIYF	TRBV15	TRBJ1-3	NA
CASRGGLASPLHF	TRBV28	TRBJ1-6	NA
CASSPTGETNEKLFF	TRBV28	TRBJ1-4	once
CASSLKQETQYF	TRBV5-1	TRBJ2-5	NA
CASRLGQGASITF	TRBV27	TRBJ1-2	NA
CASSEFQGTADLSGNTIYF	TRBV10-2	TRBJ1-3	NA
CASSDQESGNTIYF	TRBV9	TRBJ1-3	NA
CASRWAGGAEEQYF	TRBV11-2	TRBJ2-7	NA
CASSVGGARDYTF	TRBV9	TRBJ1-2	NA
CASSPAAGGYEQYF	TRBV18	TRBJ2-7	NA
CASSQGGGTDTQYF	TRBV11-2	TRBJ2-3	NA
CATSRDLLAVSNQPQHF	TRBV15	TRBJ1-5	NA
CASTPSGALSYTF	TRBV7-9	TRBJ1-2	NA
CSVVGVSTDTQYF	TRBV29-1	TRBJ2-3	NA
CASRGPYPNTEAFF	TRBV28	TRBJ1-1	NA
CASSYRVGNGELFF	TRBV6-6	TRBJ2-2	NA
CASSIGDRGSSPLHF	TRBV5-1	TRBJ1-6	NA
CAWTDPRGLDEKLFF	TRBV30	TRBJ1-4	NA
CASSPRGIGDTEAFF	TRBV18	TRBJ1-1	NA
CASTGVHYGYTF	TRBV28	TRBJ1-2	NA
CGSGQETQYF	TRBV20-1	TRBJ2-5	NA
CASSLQGSPLNTEAFF	TRBV7-2	TRBJ1-1	NA
CASSQGVWQPQHF	TRBV28	TRBJ1-5	NA
CASSYTGTAKDSPLHF	TRBV6-6	TRBJ1-6	once
CASSPPGTGVSGANVLTF	TRBV14	TRBJ2-6	NA
CASSEEGALNTEAFF	TRBV2	TRBJ1-1	NA
CASSLGLATDTQYF	TRBV5-1	TRBJ2-3	NA
CATTKGSNQPQHF	TRBV6-1	TRBJ1-5	NA
CAWRGGSNEKLFF	TRBV30	TRBJ1-4	NA
CASSIRGDGETQYF	TRBV7-6	TRBJ2-5	NA
CSVEQGAYGYTF	TRBV29-1	TRBJ1-2	NA
CASSLLFPGRDTEAFF	TRBV27	TRBJ1-1	NA
CASNGGLEKLFF	TRBV2	TRBJ1-4	NA
CASSSMTGNYGYTF	TRBV7-9	TRBJ1-2	NA
CASSVDVTSETLTDTQYF	TRBV9	TRBJ2-3	NA
CASLGPPNYNEQFF	TRBV7-2	TRBJ2-1	few
CASSPWRGPYEQYF	TRBV7-2	TRBJ2-7	NA
CSVHLQGSTEAFF	TRBV29-1	TRBJ1-1	NA
CASSGTGWETQYF	TRBV9	TRBJ2-5	NA
CARPQGANQPQHF	TRBV5-1	TRBJ1-5	NA
CASSFSNREETQYF	TRBV5-4	TRBJ2-5	NA
CASSQVNGAQPQHF	TRBV4-1	TRBJ1-5	NA
CASSLTLQGEAFF	TRBV7-3	TRBJ1-1	NA
CASSVQYEQYF	TRBV6-6	TRBJ2-7	NA
CASSSRTGGETGRYGYTF	TRBV27	TRBJ1-2	NA
CAIPDTVNYGYTF	TRBV10-3	TRBJ1-2	NA
CASSRASTGEETQYF	TRBV5-1	TRBJ2-5	NA
CASSLLPRGQPQHF	TRBV7-2	TRBJ1-5	NA
CASSLGTATDTQYF	TRBV7-3	TRBJ2-3	NA
CASSLDPQGYEAFF	TRBV5-4	TRBJ1-1	NA
CASSLESSYNEQFF	TRBV7-3	TRBJ2-1	NA
CASSRDLFGAGNTIYF	TRBV18	TRBJ1-3	NA